The next 10 T cell receptor beta chains were all read from a single sample in a study of control samples from healthy donors and cancer patients. Clones were sequenced by immunoSEQ multiplex PCR, and TCRdb holds only the in-frame ones, with some missing. Of roughly 100,000 clones listed, around 89% are singletons. The sequencing input was PBMCs. The source of these receptors is a man aged 55 to 70 with lung cancer.

The V gene is TRBV4-2, the J gene TRBJ2-2; D call uncertain. Germline CDR1 LGHNA, CDR2 YNFKEQ. The CDR3 runs to 17 residues. The V and J ends lost 0 bases and 3 bases respectively, with 14 bases between them. As DNA, the CDR3 is TGTGCCAGCAGCCAAGAGGCCTGGGCAACAGACACCGGGGAGCTGTTTTTT. This gives the protein CASSQEAWATDTGELFF.

This sequence joins TRBV19 and TRBJ2-3; unclear D gene. Germline V CDR1 and CDR2: LNHDA, SQIVND (reference sequence). The CDR3 extends over 14 amino acids. The ends were cut back, 0 bases at V and 2 bases at J, with 6 bases in the middle. The CDR3 spells CASSIERSTDTQYF. The DNA for the CDR3 is TGTGCCAGTAGTATAGAGCGGTCCACAGATACGCAGTATTTT.

The chain employs TRBV29-1 and TRBJ1-2; TRBD1 aligns across 7 bases. Per the germline V gene, CDR1 is SQVTM and CDR2 is ANQGSEA. With V trimmed by 3 bases and J by 2 bases, 12 bases remained unmatched. The CDR3 has 16 amino acids. CDR3 residues: CSVDLQDRVFNYGYTF. CDR3 coding DNA: TGCAGCGTTGACCTCCAAGACAGGGTGTTCAACTATGGCTACACCTTC.

This chain connects TRBV25-1 to TRBJ2-2; 11 nucleotides align to TRBD2. The CDR3 covers 15 residues. Trimming cost V 7 bases and J 2 bases; bases outside gene matches: 3. CDR1 is MGHDK and CDR2 is SYGVNS in the germline V gene. CDR3 coding DNA: TGTGCCAGCATTGGGACTAGCGGTAACACCGGGGAGCTGTTTTTT. Encoded protein: CASIGTSGNTGELFF.

This clone came up once. The chain links TRBV5-1 to TRBJ2-7, with TRBD1 as a possible D gene (5 bases). The V end lost 5 bases, the J end lost 0 bases, and 12 bases lay between the germline ends. Germline V lookup: CDR1 SGHRS, CDR2 YFSETQ. The CDR3 loop spans 14 amino acids. CDR3 bases: TGCGCCAGCAGTTCACAGGCGAGCTCCTACGAGCAGTACTTC. Its translation: CASSSQASSYEQYF.

This sequence joins TRBV19 and TRBJ1-1, with 7 bases identical to TRBD1. CDR3 size: 15 residues. After removal of 6 bases from V and 0 bases from J, the junction contained 7 bases not matched to a gene. The germline V gene has CDR1 LNHDA and CDR2 SQIVND (reference sequence). Here the CDR3 reads CASRLGQAMNTEAFF. The CDR3 region has the DNA TGTGCCAGTAGGCTCGGACAGGCCATGAACACTGAAGCTTTCTTT.

The V and J genes are TRBV10-2 and TRBJ2-1, with D perhaps TRBD1 or TRBD2 (5 bases each). The CDR3 has 13 residues. Trimming cost V 2 bases and J 6 bases, with 8 bases left between them. The V gene's germline CDR1 is WSHSY and CDR2 SAAADI. As DNA, the CDR3 is TGCGCCAGCAGTGAGGCTGGGACCAATGAGCAGTTCTTC. This translates into CASSEAGTNEQFF.

This clone was seen once. The chain joins TRBV13 to TRBJ2-7; D gene unclear. CDR1 is PRHDT, CDR2 FYEKMQ, per germline (reference sequence). The ends were cut back, 2 bases at V and 6 bases at J, with 11 bases in the middle. The length of the CDR3 is 13 residues. The CDR3 region has the DNA TGTGCCAGCAGCTTACTCGGGCATCTCGAGCAGTACTTC. This translates into CASSLLGHLEQYF.

The J gene is TRBJ2-3, the V gene TRBV7-7, with 10 bases lining up with TRBD1. This CDR3 spans 16 amino acids. Looked up from germline, CDR1 is SSHAT and CDR2 is FNYEAQ (reference sequence). V was pared by 3 bases and J by 1 base, with 4 bases of the junction left unmatched. CDR3 coding DNA: TGTGCCAGCAGCTTGACCGGGACAGGGGGCACAGATACGCAGTATTTT. Its translation: CASSLTGTGGTDTQYF.

The chain combines TRBV5-1 with TRBJ1-6; D not certain. This CDR3 has 14 amino acids. The germline V gene has CDR1 SGHRS and CDR2 YFSETQ. V dropped 3 bases and J dropped 14 bases, with 18 bases sitting between them. The CDR3 is CASSSTESQSSLHF. The CDR3, as DNA: TGCGCCAGCAGCTCCACGGAGAGCCAATCGTCCCTCCACTTT.